The present entry profiles one T cell receptor (beta chain) with its context. What it binds is unknown. Primers: 60 Vbeta forward and 13 Jbeta reverse. Method: immunoSEQ multiplex PCR; TCRdb's copy keeps in-frame clones and lacks some. Found here are some 95,000 clones, approximately 72% of them singletons; the top ten hold about 4%. These data originate in a study of cytomegalovirus exposure and HLA in healthy donors. The study's findings and limits: According to an earlier analysis, most TCR beta V segments yielded productive rearrangements about 90% or about 30% of the time. In a later analysis, parvovirus B19, influenza, CMV and Epstein-Barr virus appeared linked to several top co-occurrence clusters. High specificity and sensitivity for cytomegalovirus status were reported for the classifier.

This CDR3 has 15 amino acids. Germline values: CDR1 GTSNPN, CDR2 SVGIG (reference sequence). The V and J ends lost 2 bases and 1 base respectively, with 12 bases between them. The sequence came from a woman in her forties in good health and CMV-seropositive. Sequencing was done on a sample of PBMCs. V usage is TRBV30 and J usage is TRBJ1-5, with D maybe TRBD1 (6 bases). CDR3 DNA sequence: TGTGCCTGGAGTCGCAGGGGCGGAAGCAATCAGCCCCAGCATTTT. Residues: CAWSRRGGSNQPQHF.